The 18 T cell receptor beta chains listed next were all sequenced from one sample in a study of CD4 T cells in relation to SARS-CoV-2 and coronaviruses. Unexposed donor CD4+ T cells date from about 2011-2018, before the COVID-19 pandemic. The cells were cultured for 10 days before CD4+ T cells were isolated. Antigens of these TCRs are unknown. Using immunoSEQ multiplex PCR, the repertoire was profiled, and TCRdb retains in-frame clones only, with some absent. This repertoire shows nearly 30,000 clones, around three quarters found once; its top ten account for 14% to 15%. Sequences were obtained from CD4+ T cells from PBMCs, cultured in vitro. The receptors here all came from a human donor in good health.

CDR3 DNA sequence: TGTGCCAGCACCATGGGAGGTGGCTACACCTTC. This sequence encodes CASTMGGGYTF. The chain has TRBV6-5 and TRBJ1-2, with D unresolved. The germline V and J ends were trimmed by 7 bases and 7 bases, with 10 bases remaining between them. The CDR3 loop spans 11 amino acids. Germline V gives CDR1 MNHEY, CDR2 SVGAGI.

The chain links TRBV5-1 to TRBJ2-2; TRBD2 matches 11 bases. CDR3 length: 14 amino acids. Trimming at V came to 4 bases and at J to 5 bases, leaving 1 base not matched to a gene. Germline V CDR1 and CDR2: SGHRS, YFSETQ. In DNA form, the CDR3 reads TGCGCCAGCAGCCGGACTAGCGGGACCGGGGAGCTGTTTTTT. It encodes CASSRTSGTGELFF. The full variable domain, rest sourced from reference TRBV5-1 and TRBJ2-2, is KAGVTQTPRYLIKTRGQQVTLSCSPISGHRSVSWYQQTPGQGLQFLFEYFSETQRNKGNFPGRFSGRQFSNSRSEMNVSTLELGDSALYLCASSRTSGTGELFFGEGSRLTVL.

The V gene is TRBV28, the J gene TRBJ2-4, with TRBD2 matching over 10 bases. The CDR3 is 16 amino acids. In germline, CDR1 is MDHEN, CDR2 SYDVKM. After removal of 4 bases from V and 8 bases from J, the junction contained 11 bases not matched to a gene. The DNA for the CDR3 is TGTGCCAGCAGTTCGCCGGGACTAGCGAAGACGGACATTCAGTACTTC. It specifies CASSSPGLAKTDIQYF.

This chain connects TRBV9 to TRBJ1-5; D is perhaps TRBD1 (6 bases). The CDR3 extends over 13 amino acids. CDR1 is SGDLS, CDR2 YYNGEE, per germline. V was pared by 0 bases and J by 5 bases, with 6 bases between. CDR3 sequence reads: CASSVEGDQPQHF. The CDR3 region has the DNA TGTGCCAGCAGCGTAGAGGGGGATCAGCCCCAGCATTTT.

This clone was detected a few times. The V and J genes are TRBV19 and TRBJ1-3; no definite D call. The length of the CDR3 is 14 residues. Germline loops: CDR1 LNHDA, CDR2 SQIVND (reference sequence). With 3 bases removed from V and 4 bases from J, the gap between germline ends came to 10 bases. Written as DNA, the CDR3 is TGTGCCAGTAGTATCAGAGATGAGGGAAACACCATATATTTT. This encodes CASSIRDEGNTIYF.

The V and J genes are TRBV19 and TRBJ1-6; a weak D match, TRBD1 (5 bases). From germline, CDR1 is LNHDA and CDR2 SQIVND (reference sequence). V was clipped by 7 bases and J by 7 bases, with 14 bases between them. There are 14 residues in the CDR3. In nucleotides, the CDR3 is TGTGCCAGTATCGGGGGAGGTTGGAATTCACCCCTCCACTTT. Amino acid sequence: CASIGGGWNSPLHF.

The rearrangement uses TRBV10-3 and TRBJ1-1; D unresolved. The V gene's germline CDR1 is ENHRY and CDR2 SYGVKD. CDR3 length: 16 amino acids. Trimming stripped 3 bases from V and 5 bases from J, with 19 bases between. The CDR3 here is CAISERPSEAGTEAFF. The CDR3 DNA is TGTGCCATCAGTGAACGTCCCTCGGAAGCGGGGACTGAAGCTTTCTTT.

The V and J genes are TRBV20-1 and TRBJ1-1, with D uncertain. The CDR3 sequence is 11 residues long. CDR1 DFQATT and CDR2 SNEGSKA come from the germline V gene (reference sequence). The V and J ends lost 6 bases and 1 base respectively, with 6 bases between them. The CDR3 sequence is CSATPNTEAFF. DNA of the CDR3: TGCAGTGCAACACCGAACACTGAAGCTTTCTTT.

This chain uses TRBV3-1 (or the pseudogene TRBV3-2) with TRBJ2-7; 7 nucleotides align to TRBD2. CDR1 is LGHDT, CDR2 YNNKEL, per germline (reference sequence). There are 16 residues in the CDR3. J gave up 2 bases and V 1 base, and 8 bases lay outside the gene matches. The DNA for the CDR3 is TGTGCCAGCAGCCAAGCTTGGGGGGGTGGCCCCTACGAGCAGTACTTC. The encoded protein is CASSQAWGGGPYEQYF.

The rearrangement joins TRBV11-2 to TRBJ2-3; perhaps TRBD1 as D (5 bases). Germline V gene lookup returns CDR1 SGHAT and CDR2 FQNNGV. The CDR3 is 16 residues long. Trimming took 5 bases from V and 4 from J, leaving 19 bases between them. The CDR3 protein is CASSPRVGASADTQYF. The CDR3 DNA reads TGTGCCAGCAGCCCCCGGGTAGGGGCGAGCGCAGATACGCAGTATTTT.

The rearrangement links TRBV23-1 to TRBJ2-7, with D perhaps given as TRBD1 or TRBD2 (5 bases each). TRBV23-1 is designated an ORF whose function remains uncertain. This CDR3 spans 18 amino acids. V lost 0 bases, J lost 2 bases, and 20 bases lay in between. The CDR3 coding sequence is TGCGCCAGCAGTCAATCAGGGCGGCCCGGGACCCTCCCCTACGAGCAGTACTTC. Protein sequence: CASSQSGRPGTLPYEQYF.

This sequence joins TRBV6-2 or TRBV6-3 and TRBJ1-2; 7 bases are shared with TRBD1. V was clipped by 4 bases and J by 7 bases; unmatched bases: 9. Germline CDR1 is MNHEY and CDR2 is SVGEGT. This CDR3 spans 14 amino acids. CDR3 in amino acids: CASSSQQGRGGYTF. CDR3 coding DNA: TGTGCCAGCAGTTCGCAACAGGGGAGAGGTGGCTACACCTTC.

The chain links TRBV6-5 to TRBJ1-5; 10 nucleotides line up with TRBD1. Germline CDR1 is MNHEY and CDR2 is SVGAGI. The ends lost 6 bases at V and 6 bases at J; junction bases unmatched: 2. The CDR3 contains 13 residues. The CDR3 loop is CASSRTGGQPQHF. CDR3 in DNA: TGTGCCAGCAGCAGGACAGGGGGTCAGCCCCAGCATTTT.

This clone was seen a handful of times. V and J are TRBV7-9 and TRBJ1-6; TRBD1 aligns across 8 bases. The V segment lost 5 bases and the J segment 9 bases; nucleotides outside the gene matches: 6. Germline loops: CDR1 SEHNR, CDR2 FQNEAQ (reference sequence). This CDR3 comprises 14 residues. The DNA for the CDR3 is TGTGCCAGCAGCCGTGGACAGGGTGGTTCACCCCTCCACTTT. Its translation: CASSRGQGGSPLHF.

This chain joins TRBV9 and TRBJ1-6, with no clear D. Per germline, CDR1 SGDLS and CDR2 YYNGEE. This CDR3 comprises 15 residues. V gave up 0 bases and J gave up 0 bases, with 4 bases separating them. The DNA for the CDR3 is TGTGCCAGCAGCGTAGGGCCCTCCTATAATTCACCCCTCCACTTT. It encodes CASSVGPSYNSPLHF.

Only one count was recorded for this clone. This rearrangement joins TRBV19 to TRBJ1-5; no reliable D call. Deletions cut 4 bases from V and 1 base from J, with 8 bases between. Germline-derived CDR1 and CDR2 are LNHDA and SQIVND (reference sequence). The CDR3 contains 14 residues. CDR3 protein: CASSTPGSNQPQHF. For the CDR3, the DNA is TGTGCCAGTAGTACGCCTGGCAGCAATCAGCCCCAGCATTTT. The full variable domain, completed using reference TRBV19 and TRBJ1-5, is DGGITQSPKYLFRKEGQNVTLSCEQNLNHDAMYWYRQDPGQGLRLIYYSQIVNDFQKGDIAEGYSVSREKKESFPLTVTSAQKNPTAFYLCASSTPGSNQPQHFGDGTRLSIL.

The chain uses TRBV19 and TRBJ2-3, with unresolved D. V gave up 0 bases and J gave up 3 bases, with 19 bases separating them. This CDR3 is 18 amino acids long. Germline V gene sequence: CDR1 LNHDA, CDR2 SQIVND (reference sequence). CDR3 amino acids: CASSIEGPGPSMTDTQYF. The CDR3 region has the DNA TGTGCCAGTAGTATAGAGGGCCCCGGGCCGAGCATGACAGATACGCAGTATTTT.

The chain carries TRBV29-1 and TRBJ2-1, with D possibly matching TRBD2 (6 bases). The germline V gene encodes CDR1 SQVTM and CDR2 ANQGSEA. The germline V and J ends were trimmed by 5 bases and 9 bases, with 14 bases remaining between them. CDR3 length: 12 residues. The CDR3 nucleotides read TGCAGCGTTCTCGGCGGGGTGGTTGAGCAGTTCTTC. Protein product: CSVLGGVVEQFF.